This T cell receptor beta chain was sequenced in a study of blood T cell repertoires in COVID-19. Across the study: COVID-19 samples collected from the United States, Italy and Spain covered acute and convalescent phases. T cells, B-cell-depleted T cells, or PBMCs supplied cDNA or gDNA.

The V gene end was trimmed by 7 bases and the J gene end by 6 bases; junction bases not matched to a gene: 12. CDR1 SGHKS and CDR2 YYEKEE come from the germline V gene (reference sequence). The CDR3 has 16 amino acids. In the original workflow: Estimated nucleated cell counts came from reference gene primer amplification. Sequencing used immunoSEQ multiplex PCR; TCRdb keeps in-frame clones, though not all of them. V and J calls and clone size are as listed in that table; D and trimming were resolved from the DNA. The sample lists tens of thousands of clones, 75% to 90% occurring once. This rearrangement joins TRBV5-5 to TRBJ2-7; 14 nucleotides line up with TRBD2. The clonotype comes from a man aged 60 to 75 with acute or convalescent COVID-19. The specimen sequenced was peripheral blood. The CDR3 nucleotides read TGTGCCAGCTTCCCCGGGACTAGCGGGAGTAGGGGCGAGCAGTACTTC. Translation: CASFPGTSGSRGEQYF.